These 5 T cell receptor beta chains were all obtained from the same sample, sequenced in a study of cytomegalovirus exposure and HLA in healthy donors. 13 Jbeta primers and 60 Vbeta primers were used for the PCR. The protocol was immunoSEQ multiplex PCR, while the TCRdb copy is restricted to in-frame clones and leaves out a portion. This sample yields fewer than 200,000 clones, of which roughly 87% are seen a single time; 1.6% belongs to the top ten. Specimen: PBMCs. Receptors were obtained from a man aged 45 to 65 in good health and CMV-seronegative.

CDR3 amino acids: CASSLTGQGYNEQFF. In DNA, the CDR3 is TGTGCCAGCAGCTTAACTGGGCAGGGCTACAATGAGCAGTTCTTC. The J gene is TRBJ2-1, the V gene TRBV7-3; D is perhaps TRBD1 (5 bases). The V and J ends lost 0 bases and 3 bases respectively, with 9 bases between them. The germline gives CDR1 SGHTA, CDR2 FQGTGA. This CDR3 is built from 15 residues.

The chain couples TRBV18 to TRBJ2-6; D is perhaps TRBD1 (6 bases). V was pared by 0 bases and J by 0 bases, with 12 bases between. This CDR3 contains 18 residues. In germline, CDR1 is KGHSH, CDR2 LQKENI. CDR3 coding DNA: TGTGCCAGCTCACCACCGGCACAGGGAAACTCTGGGGCCAACGTCCTGACTTTC. Its translation: CASSPPAQGNSGANVLTF.

The genes are TRBV7-8 and TRBJ2-2; the match to TRBD1 covers 8 bases. V trimming: 4 bases; J trimming: 0 bases; junction bases outside the gene matches: 1. Looked up from germline, CDR1 is SGHVS and CDR2 is FQNEAQ. CDR3 length: 15 amino acids. CDR3 loop: CASSSQGANTGELFF. The CDR3 coding sequence is TGTGCCAGCAGCTCACAGGGGGCGAACACCGGGGAGCTGTTTTTT.

V is TRBV9 and J is TRBJ2-1, with a tentative D call TRBD2 (6 bases). V was shortened by 4 bases and J by 4 bases, with 12 bases between the two germline ends. Looked up from germline, CDR1 is SGDLS and CDR2 is YYNGEE. The CDR3 is 14 residues long. The CDR3 loop is CASSLGLPYNEQFF. In DNA, the CDR3 is TGTGCCAGCAGCTTGGGACTCCCTTACAATGAGCAGTTCTTC. Using reference TRBV9 and TRBJ2-1 for the parts outside the CDR3, the full variable domain is DSGVTQTPKHLITATGQRVTLRCSPRSGDLSVYWYQQSLDQGLQFLIQYYNGEERAKGNILERFSAQQFPDLHSELNLSSLELGDSALYFCASSLGLPYNEQFFGPGTRLTVL.

The chain couples TRBV4-3 to TRBJ1-6; unclear D gene. Trimming stripped 1 base from V and 7 bases from J, with 11 bases between. Germline CDR1 and CDR2: LGHNA and YSLEER. This CDR3 region has 15 residues. The CDR3 DNA reads as TGCGCCAGCAGCCAAGCGTACGGTTCAAATTCACCCCTCCACTTT. Protein sequence: CASSQAYGSNSPLHF.